This paragraph covers one T cell receptor beta chain sequence. This sample was included in a study of control samples from healthy donors and cancer patients. Assay: immunoSEQ multiplex PCR; the TCRdb copy retains only in-frame clones and omits some. This sample yields 150,000 to 200,000 clones, of which 91% are seen a single time; around 1.5% belongs to the top ten. The CDR3 extends over 15 amino acids. Germline CDR1 KGHDR, CDR2 SFDVKD. V shed 5 bases, J shed 2 bases, and the junction held 6 bases outside the gene matches. The specimen sequenced was blood. V usage is TRBV24-1 and J usage is TRBJ2-3; 7 bases are a match to TRBD2. This clonotype was sampled from a woman in her 30s in good health. The CDR3 DNA is TGTGCCACCAGTGGTAGTCTAGCGGCCACAGATACGCAGTATTTT. Protein sequence: CATSGSLAATDTQYF.